A single TCR beta chain is shown here with its context. Its target is not known. This entry belongs to a study of shared clonotypes between healthy human individuals. Findings and limits, study-wide: Sampling involved blood alone; tissue repertoires likely differ.

The junction had 4 bases not matched to a gene; V was cut back by 2 bases and J by 0 bases. The CDR3 has 16 residues. From germline, CDR1 is MGHDK and CDR2 SYGVNS. Amplification in unsorted PBMC replicate PCRs started from 250 to 350 ng DNA, which equals about 30,000 T cell genomes. Sequenced by immunoSEQ multiplex PCR; TCRdb stores in-frame clones only, minus some. The sample yields about 480,000 clones, over 60% seen once. The V gene is TRBV25-1, the J gene TRBJ2-1, with 7 nucleotides matching TRBD2. The sample taken for sequencing was PBMCs. This TCR was recovered from a middle-aged woman in good health. Some clones in this sample may be carry-over from other donors' samples. The CDR3 bases are TGTGCCAGCAGTGAAGGAGGGAGGGGCTCCTACAATGAGCAGTTCTTC. This encodes CASSEGGRGSYNEQFF.